This T cell receptor beta chain is from a study of T-cell reconstitution after alpha-beta-depleted transplantation in children. Overall study results and limits: About two months after transplant, alpha-beta T cells reportedly came from several hundred expanded graft clones. Newly made T cells mostly supplied T-cell counts and diversity one year after transplant.

Unique molecular identifiers were incorporated into the prepared TCRbeta library. In TCRdb, the PCR reads were re-called with MiXCR into one record per CDR3 protein. The profile shows about 300,000 distinct CDR3 sequences, about 9.5% of them singletons. This clonotype was counted at least ten times. Its antigen is currently unknown. The sequences come from PBMCs, collected before TCRalphabeta/CD19-depleted stem cell transplant. The sequence was collected from a boy under three years old with acute myeloid leukemia, due to receive a stem cell transplant.

CDR3 sequence (DNA): TGCAGCGTCTCTCAGGGCCCCAATGAGCAGTTCTTC. It encodes CSVSQGPNEQFF. The genes are TRBV29-1 and TRBJ2-1; TRBD1 might be the D (5 bases). Germline values: CDR1 SQVTM, CDR2 ANQGSEA. This CDR3 is built from 12 residues. V dropped 6 bases and J dropped 6 bases, with 12 bases sitting between them.